This T cell receptor (beta chain) was observed in a study of cytomegalovirus exposure and HLA in healthy donors. The study, taken as a whole, reports: Trimming of TCR beta V- and J-genes showed a link, identified in a later analysis, to a missense DCLRE1C variant. Judged likely to be a sequencing artifact was a cluster of highly shared sequence variants. Some V segments, including TRBV6-2 and TRBV6-3, were excluded as indistinguishable. Presence/absence analyses assumed roughly uniform sequencing depth across donors, which may not hold.

This clone was found a few times. The antigen is undetermined. An end of the junction differs from the germline gene, which may be a read error. The CDR3 runs to 14 residues. Germline lookup yields CDR1 LNHNV and CDR2 YYDKDF (reference sequence). 13 Jbeta primers and 60 Vbeta primers were used for the PCR. Produced via immunoSEQ multiplex PCR; TCRdb's table is partial and in-frame only. The sample includes 100,000 to 150,000 clones, approximately 74% of them seen just once. Sequenced input: PBMCs. The clonotype comes from a middle-aged man in good health and CMV-seropositive. V and J are TRBV15 and TRBJ1-2; 9 bases are shared with TRBD1. CDR3 loop: CATSREQGARGYTF. In nucleotides, the CDR3 is TGTGCCACCAGCCGAGAACAGGGGGCGCGTGGCTACACCTTC.